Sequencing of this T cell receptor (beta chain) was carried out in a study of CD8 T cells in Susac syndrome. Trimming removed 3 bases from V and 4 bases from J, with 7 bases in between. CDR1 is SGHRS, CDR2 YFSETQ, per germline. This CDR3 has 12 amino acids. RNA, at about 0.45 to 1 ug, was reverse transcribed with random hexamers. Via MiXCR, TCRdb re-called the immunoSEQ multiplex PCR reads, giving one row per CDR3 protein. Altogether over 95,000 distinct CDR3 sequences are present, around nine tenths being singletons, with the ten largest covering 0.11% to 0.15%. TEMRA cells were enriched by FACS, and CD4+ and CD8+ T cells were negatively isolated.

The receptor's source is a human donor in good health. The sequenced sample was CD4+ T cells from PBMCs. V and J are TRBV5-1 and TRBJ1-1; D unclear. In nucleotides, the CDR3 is TGCGCCAGCAGCTACGATGGCACTGAAGCTTTCTTT. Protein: CASSYDGTEAFF. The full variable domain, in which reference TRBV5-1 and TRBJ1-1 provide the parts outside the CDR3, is KAGVTQTPRYLIKTRGQQVTLSCSPISGHRSVSWYQQTPGQGLQFLFEYFSETQRNKGNFPGRFSGRQFSNSRSEMNVSTLELGDSALYLCASSYDGTEAFFGQGTRLTVV.